This T cell receptor beta chain was sequenced during a study of response to subunit inactivated influenza vaccine. TCRdb itself ran the RT-PCR reads through MiXCR, one entry per CDR3 protein. This table has 200,000 to 300,000 distinct CDR3 sequences, 12% appearing once. Many counts were recorded for this clonotype. This CDR3 is 16 amino acids long. Germline values: CDR1 LGHNA, CDR2 YSLEER. The V and J ends lost 3 bases and 3 bases, in that order; junction bases with no gene match: 3. V gene TRBV4-3 combines with J gene TRBJ2-1; the match to TRBD2 covers 12 bases. The TCR originated in a man aged 50 to 60 who received an inactivated influenza vaccine. Sequenced material: non-naive T cells sorted from PBMCs, taken around two weeks before vaccination. DNA of the CDR3: TGCGCCAGCAGCCAGCGGACTAGCGGGGTCTACAATGAGCAGTTCTTC. The encoded protein is CASSQRTSGVYNEQFF.